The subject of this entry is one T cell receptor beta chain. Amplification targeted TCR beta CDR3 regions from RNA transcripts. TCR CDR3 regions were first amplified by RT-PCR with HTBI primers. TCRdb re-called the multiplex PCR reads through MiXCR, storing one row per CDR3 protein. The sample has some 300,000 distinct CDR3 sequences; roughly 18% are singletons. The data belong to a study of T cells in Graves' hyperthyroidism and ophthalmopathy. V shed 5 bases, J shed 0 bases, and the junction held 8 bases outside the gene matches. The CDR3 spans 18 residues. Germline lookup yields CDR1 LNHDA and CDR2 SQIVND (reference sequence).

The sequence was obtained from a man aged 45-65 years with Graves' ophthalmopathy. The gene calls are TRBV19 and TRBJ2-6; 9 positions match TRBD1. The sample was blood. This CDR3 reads CASSPRDRVNSGANVLTF. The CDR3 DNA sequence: TGTGCCAGTAGTCCCCGGGACAGGGTGAACTCTGGGGCCAACGTCCTGACTTTC.